Shown below are 5 T cell receptor beta chains from a single sample sequenced in a study of cytomegalovirus exposure and HLA in healthy donors. PCR involved 60 Vbeta and 13 Jbeta primers. Libraries were prepared by immunoSEQ multiplex PCR; TCRdb keeps only in-frame clonotypes and omits some of them. The sample includes around 200,000 clones, about 70% of them seen just once. Sequencing used PBMCs. Receptor source: a man aged 40-55 years in good health and CMV-seropositive.

This clone was seen more than once but under ten times. CDR3 residues: CASVPRQGAFAFF. CDR3 DNA sequence: TGTGCCAGCGTACCTCGACAGGGGGCTTTCGCTTTCTTT. The rearrangement links TRBV28 to TRBJ1-1; 10 bases align to TRBD1. J gave up 11 bases and V 8 bases, and 11 bases lay outside the gene matches. The V gene's germline CDR1 is MDHEN and CDR2 SYDVKM. This CDR3 comprises 13 residues.

The V call is TRBV11-2, the J call TRBJ2-2, with D uncertain. The V and J ends lost 5 bases and 0 bases respectively, with 7 bases between them. The length of the CDR3 is 14 residues. The germline V gene has CDR1 SGHAT and CDR2 FQNNGV. CDR3 amino acids: CASSPRSNTGELFF. The DNA of the CDR3 is TGTGCCAGCAGCCCCCGTTCGAACACCGGGGAGCTGTTTTTT.

This chain uses TRBV4-1 with TRBJ1-4; D perhaps matches TRBD1 (5 bases). The CDR3 contains 16 residues. Trimming left V 4 bases short and J 7 bases short, with 19 bases between. The germline V gene encodes CDR1 MGHRA and CDR2 YSYEKL. As DNA, the CDR3 is TGCGCCAGCAGCCGTGTCCCGGACCTAGGGGCTGAAAAACTGTTTTTT. Its protein product is CASSRVPDLGAEKLFF.

This chain links TRBV23-1 with TRBJ2-5; D possibly corresponds to TRBD1 (5 bases). TRBV23-1 is known as an ORF, though its function is uncertain. Trimming took off 0 bases at V and 4 bases at J, with 21 bases between the two ends. The CDR3 is 18 residues long. The CDR3 loop reads CASSQSLNCPRGAETQYF. The CDR3 region has the DNA TGCGCCAGCAGTCAATCGCTTAATTGCCCTAGGGGCGCAGAGACCCAGTACTTC.

The chain links TRBV6-5 to TRBJ2-7; a possible D gene is TRBD2 (7 bases). V dropped 6 bases and J dropped 5 bases, with 17 bases sitting between them. Per the germline V gene, CDR1 is MNHEY and CDR2 is SVGAGI. This CDR3 is built from 14 residues. CDR3 protein: CASRRERGANEQYF. Here the CDR3 DNA reads TGTGCCAGCAGGCGGGAACGGGGGGCAAACGAGCAGTACTTC.